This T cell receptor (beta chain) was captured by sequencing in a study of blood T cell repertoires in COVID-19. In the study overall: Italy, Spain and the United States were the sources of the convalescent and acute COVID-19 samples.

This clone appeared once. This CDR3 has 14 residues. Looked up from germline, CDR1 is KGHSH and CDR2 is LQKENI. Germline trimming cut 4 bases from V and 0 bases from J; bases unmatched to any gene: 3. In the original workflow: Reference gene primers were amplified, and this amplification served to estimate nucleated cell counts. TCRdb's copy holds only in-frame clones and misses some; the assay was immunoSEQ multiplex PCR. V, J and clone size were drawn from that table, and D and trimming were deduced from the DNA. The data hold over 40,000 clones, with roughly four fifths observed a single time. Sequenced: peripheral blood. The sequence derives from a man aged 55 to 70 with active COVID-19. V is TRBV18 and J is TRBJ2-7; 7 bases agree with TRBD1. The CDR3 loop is CASSRGQDSYEQYF. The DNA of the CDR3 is TGTGCCAGCTCACGAGGACAGGACTCCTACGAGCAGTACTTC.